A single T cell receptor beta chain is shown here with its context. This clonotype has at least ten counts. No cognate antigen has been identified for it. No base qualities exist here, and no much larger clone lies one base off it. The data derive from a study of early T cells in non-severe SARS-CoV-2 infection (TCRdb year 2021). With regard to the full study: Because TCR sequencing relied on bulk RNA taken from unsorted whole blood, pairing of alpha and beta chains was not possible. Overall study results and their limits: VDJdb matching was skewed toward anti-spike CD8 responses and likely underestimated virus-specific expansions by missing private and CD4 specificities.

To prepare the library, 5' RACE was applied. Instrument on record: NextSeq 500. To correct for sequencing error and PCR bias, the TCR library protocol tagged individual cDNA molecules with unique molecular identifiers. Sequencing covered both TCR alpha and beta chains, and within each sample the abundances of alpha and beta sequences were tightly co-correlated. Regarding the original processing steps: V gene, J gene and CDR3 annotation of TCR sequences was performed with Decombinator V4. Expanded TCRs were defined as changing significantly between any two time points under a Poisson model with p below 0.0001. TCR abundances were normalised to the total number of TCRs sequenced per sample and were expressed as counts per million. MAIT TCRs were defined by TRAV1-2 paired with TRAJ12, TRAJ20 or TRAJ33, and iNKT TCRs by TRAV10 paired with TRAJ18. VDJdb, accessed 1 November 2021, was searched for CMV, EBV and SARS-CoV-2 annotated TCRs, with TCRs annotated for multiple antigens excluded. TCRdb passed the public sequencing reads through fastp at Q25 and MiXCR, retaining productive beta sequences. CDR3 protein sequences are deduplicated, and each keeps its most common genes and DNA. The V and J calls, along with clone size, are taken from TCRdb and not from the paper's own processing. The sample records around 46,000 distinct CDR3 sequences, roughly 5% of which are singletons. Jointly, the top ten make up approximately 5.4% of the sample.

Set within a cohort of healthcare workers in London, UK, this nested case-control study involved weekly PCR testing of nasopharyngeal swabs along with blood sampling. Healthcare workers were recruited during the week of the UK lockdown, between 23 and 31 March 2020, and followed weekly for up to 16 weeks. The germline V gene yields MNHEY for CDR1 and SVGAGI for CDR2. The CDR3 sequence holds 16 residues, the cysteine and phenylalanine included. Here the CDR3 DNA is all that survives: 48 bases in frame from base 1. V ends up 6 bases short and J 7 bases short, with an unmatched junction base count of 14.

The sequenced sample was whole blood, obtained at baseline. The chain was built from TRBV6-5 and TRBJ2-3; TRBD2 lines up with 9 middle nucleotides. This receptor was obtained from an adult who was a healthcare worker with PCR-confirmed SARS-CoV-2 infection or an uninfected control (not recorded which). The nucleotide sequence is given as TGTGCCAGCAGGCCTCCGGGACTAGCAACGAGTCATACGCAGTATTTT. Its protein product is CASRPPGLATSHTQYF.